This TCR beta chain comes out of a study of cytomegalovirus exposure and HLA in healthy donors. General study results and limits: A few CMV-associated chains were confirmed in vitro to be specific for CMV antigens.

Germline CDR1 reads LNHDA; CDR2 reads SQIVND (reference sequence). Trimming at V came to 4 bases and at J to 8 bases, leaving 10 bases not matched to a gene. The CDR3 is 16 amino acids. Regarding this clone: Its antigen is currently unknown.

The method was immunoSEQ multiplex PCR; TCRdb's version includes in-frame clones alone and lacks a portion of them. The profile shows about 280,000 clones, approximately 86% of them singletons. This receptor was taken from a woman younger than 30 in good health and CMV-seronegative. The chain links TRBV19 to TRBJ1-4, with 10 nucleotides matching TRBD1. Sequenced: PBMCs. Written as DNA, the CDR3 is TGTGCCAGTAGTACCGCCGGGACAGGGGTGGGAGAAAAACTGTTTTTT. This codes for CASSTAGTGVGEKLFF.